The source of this T cell receptor (beta chain) is a study of T cells after yellow fever vaccination. In the study overall: Preparation used SMART-Seq v4 Ultra Low Input for the low-cell-number fractions. Notes on the study in general: Contamination of FACS-sorted repertoires by abundant clonotypes from the bulk population could occur. Some clonotypes, a small share, were shared between CD4 and CD8 compartments.

Germline CDR1 is MNHEY and CDR2 is SVGEGT. Trimming stripped 6 bases from V and 4 bases from J, with 13 bases between. The CDR3 has 13 residues. In the case of this clonotype: Its cognate antigen is unknown.

In TCRdb, the 5' RACE reads were re-called with MiXCR into one record per CDR3 protein. The sample comprises about 50,000 distinct CDR3 sequences, roughly 7.5% of which are singletons, and 28% rests with the top ten. This chain uses TRBV6-2 or TRBV6-3 with TRBJ2-7; perhaps TRBD1 as D (6 bases). This sample comprised CD8+ T cells sorted from PBMCs, obtained less than 18 days after the first yellow fever vaccination. The sequence derives from a man aged 18 to 30 who received the YFV17D yellow fever vaccine. DNA for the CDR3: TGTGCCAGCAGCGACAGAACAGGGTACGAGCAGTACGTC. Translated, it gives CASSDRTGYEQYV.